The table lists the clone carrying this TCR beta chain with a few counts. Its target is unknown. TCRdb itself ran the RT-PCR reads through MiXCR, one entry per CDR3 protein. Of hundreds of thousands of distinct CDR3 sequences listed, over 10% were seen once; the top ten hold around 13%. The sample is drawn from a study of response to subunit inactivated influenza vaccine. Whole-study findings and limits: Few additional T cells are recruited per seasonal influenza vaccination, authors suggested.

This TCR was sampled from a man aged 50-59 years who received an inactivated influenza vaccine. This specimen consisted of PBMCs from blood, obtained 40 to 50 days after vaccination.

This CDR3 is CSARDELTPSPTYEQYF. CDR3 DNA sequence: TGCAGTGCTAGAGATGAGTTAACACCCTCTCCGACCTACGAGCAGTACTTC. This sequence joins TRBV20-1 and TRBJ2-7; D remains unclear. Per germline, CDR1 DFQATT and CDR2 SNEGSKA (reference sequence). The CDR3 loop spans 17 amino acids. V shed 0 bases and J shed 2 bases, with 20 bases lying between them.